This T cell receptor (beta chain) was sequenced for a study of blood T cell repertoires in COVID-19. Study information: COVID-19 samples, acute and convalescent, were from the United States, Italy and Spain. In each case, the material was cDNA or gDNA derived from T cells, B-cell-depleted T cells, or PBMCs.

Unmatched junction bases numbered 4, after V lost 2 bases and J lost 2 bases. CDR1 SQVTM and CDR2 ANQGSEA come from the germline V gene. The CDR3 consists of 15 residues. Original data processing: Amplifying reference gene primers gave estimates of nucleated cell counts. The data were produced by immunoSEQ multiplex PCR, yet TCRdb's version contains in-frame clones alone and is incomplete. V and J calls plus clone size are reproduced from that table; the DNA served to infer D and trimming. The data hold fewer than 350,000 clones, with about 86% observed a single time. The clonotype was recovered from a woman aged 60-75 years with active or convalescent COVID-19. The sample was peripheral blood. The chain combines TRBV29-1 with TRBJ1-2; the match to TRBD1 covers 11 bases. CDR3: CSVEQGQGVNYGYTF. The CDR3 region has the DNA TGCAGCGTTGAACAGGGACAGGGGGTGAACTATGGCTACACCTTC.